The subject of this entry is one T cell receptor beta chain. This entry is derived from a study of blood T cell repertoires in COVID-19. Study-level information: The United States, Italy and Spain supplied acute and convalescent COVID-19 samples.

As originally analysed: Amplification from reference gene primers served as the basis for estimated nucleated cell counts. The assay was immunoSEQ multiplex PCR, and TCRdb's table has in-frame clones only and misses some. The V and J calls and clone size are taken from that table; D and trimming were inferred from the DNA. The table has some 120,000 clones, about 88% seen once; the top ten hold about 4.6%. This CDR3 is 13 amino acids long. V was cut by 7 bases and J by 3 bases, with 12 bases left in between. Per germline, CDR1 MNHEY and CDR2 SVGAGI. The Seattle patients, enrolled during active infection, were followed longitudinally.

This clonotype originated in a man aged 60-69 years with COVID-19, enrolled during active disease. The chain has TRBV6-5 and TRBJ1-1; D is possibly TRBD1 (5 bases). Sequences were obtained from peripheral blood. The CDR3 bases are TGTGCCAGCATCGACGGGGGGGACACTGAAGCTTTCTTT. Encoded protein: CASIDGGDTEAFF.